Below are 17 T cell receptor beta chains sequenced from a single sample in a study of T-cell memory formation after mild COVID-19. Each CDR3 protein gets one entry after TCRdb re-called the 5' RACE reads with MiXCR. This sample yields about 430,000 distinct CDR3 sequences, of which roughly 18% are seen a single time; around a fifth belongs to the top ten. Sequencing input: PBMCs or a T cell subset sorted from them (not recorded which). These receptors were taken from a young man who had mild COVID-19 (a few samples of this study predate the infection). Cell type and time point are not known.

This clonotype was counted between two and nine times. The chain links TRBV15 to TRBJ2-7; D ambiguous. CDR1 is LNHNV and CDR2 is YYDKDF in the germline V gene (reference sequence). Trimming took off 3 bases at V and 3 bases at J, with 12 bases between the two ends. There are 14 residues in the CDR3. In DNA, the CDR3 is TGTGCCACCAGCAGCGGCCTGTGGGGCTACGAGCAGTACGTC. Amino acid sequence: CATSSGLWGYEQYV.

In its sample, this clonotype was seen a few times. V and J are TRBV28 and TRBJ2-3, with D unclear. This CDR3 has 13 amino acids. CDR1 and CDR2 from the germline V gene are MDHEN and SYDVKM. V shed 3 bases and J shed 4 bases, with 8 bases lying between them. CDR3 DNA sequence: TGTGCCAGCAGTTTCTCCGGCCCAGATACGCAGTATTTT. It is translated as CASSFSGPDTQYF.

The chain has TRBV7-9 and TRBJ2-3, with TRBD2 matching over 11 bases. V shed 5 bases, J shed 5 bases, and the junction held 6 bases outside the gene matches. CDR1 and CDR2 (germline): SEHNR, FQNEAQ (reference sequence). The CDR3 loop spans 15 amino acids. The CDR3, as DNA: TGTGCCAGCAGCCACGGGACTAGCGGCCGAGATACGCAGTATTTT. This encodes CASSHGTSGRDTQYF.

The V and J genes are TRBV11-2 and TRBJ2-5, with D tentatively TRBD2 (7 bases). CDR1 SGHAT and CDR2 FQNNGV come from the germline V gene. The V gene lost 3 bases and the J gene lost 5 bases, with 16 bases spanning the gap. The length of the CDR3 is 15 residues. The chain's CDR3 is CASSFHLGGQETQYF. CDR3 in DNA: TGTGCCAGCAGCTTCCACCTGGGGGGGCAGGAGACCCAGTACTTC.

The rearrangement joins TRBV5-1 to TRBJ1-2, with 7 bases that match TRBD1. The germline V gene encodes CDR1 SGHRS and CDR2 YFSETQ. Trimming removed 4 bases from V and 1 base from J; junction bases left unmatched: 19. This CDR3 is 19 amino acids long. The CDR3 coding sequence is TGCGCCAGCAGCCTGCGACCCACAGGGGACTTTCTGTATAACTATGGCTACACCTTC. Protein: CASSLRPTGDFLYNYGYTF.

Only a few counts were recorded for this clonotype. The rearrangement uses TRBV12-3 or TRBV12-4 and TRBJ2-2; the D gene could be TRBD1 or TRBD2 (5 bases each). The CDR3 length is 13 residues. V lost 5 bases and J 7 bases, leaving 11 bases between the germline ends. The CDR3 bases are TGTGCCAGCAGTAGCAGGGCGGGCGGGGAGCTGTTTTTT. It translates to CASSSRAGGELFF.

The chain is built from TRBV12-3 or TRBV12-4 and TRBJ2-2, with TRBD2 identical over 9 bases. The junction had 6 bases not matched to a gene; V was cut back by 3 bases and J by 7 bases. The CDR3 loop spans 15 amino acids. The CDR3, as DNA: TGTGCCAGCAGTTTGCGGGGGGGGTTTGGCGGGGAGCTGTTTTTT. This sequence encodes CASSLRGGFGGELFF.

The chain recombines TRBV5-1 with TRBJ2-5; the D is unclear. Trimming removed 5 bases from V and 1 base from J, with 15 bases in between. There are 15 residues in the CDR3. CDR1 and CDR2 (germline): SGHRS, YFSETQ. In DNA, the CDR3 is TGCGCCAGCAGACTGCGTCCCGAGCTCCAAGAGACCCAGTACTTC. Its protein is CASRLRPELQETQYF.

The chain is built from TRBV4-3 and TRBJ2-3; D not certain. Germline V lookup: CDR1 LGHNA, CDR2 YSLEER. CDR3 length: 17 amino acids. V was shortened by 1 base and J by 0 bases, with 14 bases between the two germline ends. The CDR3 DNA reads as TGCGCCAGCAGCCAAGCCCCCTCAGCGTTTAGCACAGATACGCAGTATTTT. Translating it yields CASSQAPSAFSTDTQYF.

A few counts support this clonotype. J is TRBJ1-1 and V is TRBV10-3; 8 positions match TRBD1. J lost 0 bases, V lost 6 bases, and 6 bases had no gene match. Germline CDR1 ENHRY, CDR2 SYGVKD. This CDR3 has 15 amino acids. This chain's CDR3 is CAIRGQASLNTEAFF. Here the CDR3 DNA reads TGTGCCATCAGGGGACAGGCTAGCCTGAACACTGAAGCTTTCTTT.

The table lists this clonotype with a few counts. This CDR3 is CSVDGQGYYGYTF. CDR3 nucleotides: TGCAGCGTTGACGGACAGGGGTACTATGGCTACACCTTC. This sequence joins TRBV29-1 and TRBJ1-2; 9 nucleotides align to TRBD1. The V and J ends lost 3 bases and 3 bases, in that order; junction bases with no gene match: 2. Germline V gene lookup returns CDR1 SQVTM and CDR2 ANQGSEA. There are 13 residues in the CDR3.

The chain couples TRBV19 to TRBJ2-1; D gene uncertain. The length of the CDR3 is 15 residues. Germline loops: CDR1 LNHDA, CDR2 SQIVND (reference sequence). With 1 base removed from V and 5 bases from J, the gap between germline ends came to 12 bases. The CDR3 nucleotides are TGTGCCAGTAGTATAGCACAGTTTTTCGACAATGAGCAGTTCTTC. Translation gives CASSIAQFFDNEQFF. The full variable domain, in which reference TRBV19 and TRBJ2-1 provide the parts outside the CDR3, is DGGITQSPKYLFRKEGQNVTLSCEQNLNHDAMYWYRQDPGQGLRLIYYSQIVNDFQKGDIAEGYSVSREKKESFPLTVTSAQKNPTAFYLCASSIAQFFDNEQFFGPGTRLTVL.

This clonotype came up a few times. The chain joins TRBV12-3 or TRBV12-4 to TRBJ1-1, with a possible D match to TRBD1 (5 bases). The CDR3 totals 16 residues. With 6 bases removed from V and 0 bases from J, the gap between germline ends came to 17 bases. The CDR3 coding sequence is TGTGCCAGCAGCCTGTACAGGTTAAGTATGAACACTGAAGCTTTCTTT. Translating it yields CASSLYRLSMNTEAFF.

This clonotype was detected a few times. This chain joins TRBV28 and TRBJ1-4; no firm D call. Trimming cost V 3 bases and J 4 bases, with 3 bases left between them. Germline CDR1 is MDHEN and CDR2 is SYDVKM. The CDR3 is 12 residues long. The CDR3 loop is CASSFFNEKLFF. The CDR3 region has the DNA TGTGCCAGCAGTTTTTTTAATGAAAAACTGTTTTTT.

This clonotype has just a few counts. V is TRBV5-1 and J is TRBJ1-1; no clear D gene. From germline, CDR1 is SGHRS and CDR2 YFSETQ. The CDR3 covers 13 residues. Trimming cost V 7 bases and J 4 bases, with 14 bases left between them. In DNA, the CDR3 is TGCGCCAGCTTTGATCCGGTGGGCACTGAAGCTTTCTTT. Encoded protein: CASFDPVGTEAFF.

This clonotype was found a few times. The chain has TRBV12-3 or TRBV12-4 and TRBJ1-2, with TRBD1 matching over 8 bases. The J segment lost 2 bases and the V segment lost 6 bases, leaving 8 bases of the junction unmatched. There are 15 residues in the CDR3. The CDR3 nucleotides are TGTGCCAGCAGCCCGAGCAGGGGGCGCAACTATGGCTACACCTTC. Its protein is CASSPSRGRNYGYTF.

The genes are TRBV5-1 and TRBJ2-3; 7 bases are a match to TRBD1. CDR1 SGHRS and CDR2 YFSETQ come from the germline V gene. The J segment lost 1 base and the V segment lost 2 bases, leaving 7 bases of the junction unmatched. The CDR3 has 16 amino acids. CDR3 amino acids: CASSFEGGWGTDTQYF. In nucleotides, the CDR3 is TGCGCCAGCAGCTTCGAAGGGGGCTGGGGCACAGATACGCAGTATTTT.